This TCR beta chain was documented in a study of blood T cell repertoires in COVID-19. Overall study: Collection of acute and convalescent COVID-19 samples took place in the United States, Italy and Spain. Sample material is recorded as cDNA or gDNA derived from T cells, B-cell-depleted T cells, or PBMCs.

J lost 4 bases, V lost 3 bases, and 9 bases had no gene match. The CDR3 totals 17 residues. Germline V lookup: CDR1 MDHEN, CDR2 SYDVKM. How the authors handled the data: From reference gene primer amplification, estimates of nucleated cell counts were derived. TCRdb's copy holds only in-frame clones and misses some; the assay was immunoSEQ multiplex PCR. D and trimming were read from the DNA, whereas the V and J calls and clone size are those reported in that table. The sample has 20,000 to 30,000 clones; more than 90% are singletons. The sequenced sample was peripheral blood. This receptor was taken from a human donor in a cohort sampled during active COVID-19. The genes are TRBV28 and TRBJ2-2, with 9 bases aligning to TRBD2. Here the CDR3 DNA reads TGTGCCAGCAGTTTGGGCGGGAGGGCCTTGGGCACCGGGGAGCTGTTTTTT. This translates into CASSLGGRALGTGELFF.